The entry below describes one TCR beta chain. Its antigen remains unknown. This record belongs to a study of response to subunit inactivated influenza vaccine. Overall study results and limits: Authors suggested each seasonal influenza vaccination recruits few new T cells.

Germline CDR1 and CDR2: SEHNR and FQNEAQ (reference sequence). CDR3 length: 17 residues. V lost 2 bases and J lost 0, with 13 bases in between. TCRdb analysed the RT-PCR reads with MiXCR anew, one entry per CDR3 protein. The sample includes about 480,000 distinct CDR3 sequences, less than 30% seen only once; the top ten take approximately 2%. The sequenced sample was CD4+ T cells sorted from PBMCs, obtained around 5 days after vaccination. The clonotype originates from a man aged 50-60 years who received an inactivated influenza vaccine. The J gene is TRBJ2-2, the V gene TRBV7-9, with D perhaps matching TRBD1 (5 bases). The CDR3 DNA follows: TGTGCCAGCAGCTTAACAGGCTGGTCGCCGAACACCGGGGAGCTGTTTTTT. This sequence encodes CASSLTGWSPNTGELFF. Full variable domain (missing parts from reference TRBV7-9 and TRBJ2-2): DTGVSQNPRHKITKRGQNVTFRCDPISEHNRLYWYRQTLGQGPEFLTYFQNEAQLEKSRLLSDRFSAERPKGSFSTLEIQRTEQGDSAMYLCASSLTGWSPNTGELFFGEGSRLTVL.